These T cell receptor beta chains were read from a single sample in a study of blood T cell repertoires in COVID-19. The table came from immunoSEQ multiplex PCR; TCRdb's copy has only in-frame clones and leaves some out. The sample records a few hundred thousand clones, 88% being singletons. Sequences were obtained from PBMCs or T cells enriched from blood (not recorded which). These receptors were collected from a woman aged 18-30 years who had recovered from COVID-19. Both conserved end residues are part of each CDR3. Fields, in order: V gene, J gene, clone size, D gene, CDR3 length, CDR3 DNA, CDR3 protein. A D gene is named only where the DNA matches it firmly. Clone size is not always given. Where it is, it says once, few, many or a class for expanded clones.

V: TRBV27
J: TRBJ2-7
size: few
D: -
length: 15
DNA: TGTGCCAGCAGTCCGCGAACCCTGGGGAGCTACGAGCAGTACTTC
CDR3: CASSPRTLGSYEQYF

V: TRBV5-4
J: TRBJ1-1
size: -
D: -
length: 14
DNA: TGTGCCAGCAGCCTGGACAGAGAGAACACTGAAGCTTTCTTT
CDR3: CASSLDRENTEAFF

V: TRBV27
J: TRBJ2-1
size: -
D: TRBD1
length: 15
DNA: TGTGCCAGCAGTCCCGGGACAGGGGGCTACCATGAGCAGTTCTTC
CDR3: CASSPGTGGYHEQFF

V: TRBV7-9
J: TRBJ2-3
size: -
D: TRBD1
length: 18
DNA: TGTGCCAGCAGCTCCCGGGACAGGAAGGTCCTTATCACAGATACGCAGTATTTT
CDR3: CASSSRDRKVLITDTQYF

V: TRBV6-6
J: TRBJ1-4
size: few
D: -
length: 11
DNA: TGTGGTGCGGCGGTTAATGAAAAACTGTTTTTT
CDR3: CGAAVNEKLFF

V: TRBV6-2/TRBV6-3
J: TRBJ1-5
size: -
D: TRBD1
length: 16
DNA: TGTGCCAGCAGTGTTACAGGAGACAGGGCGGTGCAGCCCCAGCATTTT
CDR3: CASSVTGDRAVQPQHF

V: TRBV5-4
J: TRBJ2-3
size: -
D: -
length: 14
DNA: TGTGCCAGCAGCTCCCGGGGTTTCGCAGATACGCAGTATTTT
CDR3: CASSSRGFADTQYF

V: TRBV27
J: TRBJ1-4
size: -
D: TRBD1
length: 14
DNA: TGTGCCAGCAGCCGGGACAGTCGAGTTGAAAAACTGTTTTTT
CDR3: CASSRDSRVEKLFF

V: TRBV6-5
J: TRBJ2-3
size: -
D: -
length: 16
DNA: TGTGCCAGCAGTTACTCGACCCTGACAGCCACAGATACGCAGTATTTT
CDR3: CASSYSTLTATDTQYF

V: TRBV25-1
J: TRBJ2-7
size: -
D: -
length: 12
DNA: TGTGCCAGCAGTGCCCGCAGCTACGAGCAGTACTTC
CDR3: CASSARSYEQYF

V: TRBV4-1
J: TRBJ2-2
size: -
D: TRBD1
length: 15
DNA: TGCGCCAGCAGCCAAGCAGGGGGCGACACCGGGGAGCTGTTTTTT
CDR3: CASSQAGGDTGELFF

V: TRBV18
J: TRBJ1-1
size: -
D: -
length: 16
DNA: TGTGCCAGCTCACCTAGGAGGGATACAGTGAACACTGAAGCTTTCTTT
CDR3: CASSPRRDTVNTEAFF

V: TRBV19
J: TRBJ1-5
size: -
D: -
length: 13
DNA: TGTGCCAGTAGTATTCAGGGAACTCAGCCCCAGCATTTT
CDR3: CASSIQGTQPQHF

V: TRBV20-1
J: TRBJ1-2
size: -
D: -
length: 11
DNA: TGCAGTGCTAGAGATATCGGGGGCTACACCTTC
CDR3: CSARDIGGYTF

V: TRBV9
J: TRBJ2-7
size: -
D: TRBD1
length: 15
DNA: TGTGCCAGCAGCGTACGGGGACAGGGGCTAGCCGAGCAGTACTTC
CDR3: CASSVRGQGLAEQYF

V: TRBV19
J: TRBJ1-6
size: -
D: TRBD1
length: 19
DNA: TGTGCCCCTGAGAGGTGGGACAGGGGGCGCCGGGACTATAATTCACCCCTCCACTTT
CDR3: CAPERWDRGRRDYNSPLHF

V: TRBV9
J: TRBJ2-3
size: -
D: -
length: 14
DNA: TGTGCCAGCAGCGTAGCTACGGGAACAGATACGCAGTATTTT
CDR3: CASSVATGTDTQYF

V: TRBV12-5
J: TRBJ1-5
size: once
D: -
length: 14
DNA: TGTGCTAGTGGTTTGGAGACAGGATATCAGCCCCAGCATTTT
CDR3: CASGLETGYQPQHF

V: TRBV11-2
J: TRBJ1-1
size: -
D: -
length: 14
DNA: TGTGCCAGCAGCCAACTAGAAGTTAAGACTGAAGCTTTCTTT
CDR3: CASSQLEVKTEAFF

V: TRBV19
J: TRBJ1-3
size: -
D: TRBD1
length: 17
DNA: TGTGCCAGTAGAGTAACCCAGGGGGTTTACTCTGGAAACACCATATATTTT
CDR3: CASRVTQGVYSGNTIYF

V: TRBV10-3
J: TRBJ2-3
size: once
D: TRBD2
length: 18
DNA: TGTGCCATCGCAAAACGCCTCGGGGGGGCTACAAGCACAGATACGCAGTATTTT
CDR3: CAIAKRLGGATSTDTQYF

V: TRBV19
J: TRBJ2-1
size: -
D: -
length: 14
DNA: TGTGCCAGTAGTCCGGGGACACTGCACAATGAGCAGTTCTTC
CDR3: CASSPGTLHNEQFF

V: TRBV2
J: TRBJ2-5
size: -
D: -
length: 14
DNA: TGTGCCAGCAGTAGAAGACAGACCCAAGAGACCCAGTACTTC
CDR3: CASSRRQTQETQYF

V: TRBV6-5
J: TRBJ1-6
size: -
D: -
length: 16
DNA: TGTGCCAGCAGTTACGCAGAACCAAATTATAATTCACCCCTCCACTTT
CDR3: CASSYAEPNYNSPLHF

V: TRBV5-1
J: TRBJ1-2
size: -
D: -
length: 18
DNA: TGCGCCAGCAGCTTGATTGGTCGGGGGGGACCGACGATAGGTGGCTACACCTTC
CDR3: CASSLIGRGGPTIGGYTF

V: TRBV3-1/TRBV3-2
J: TRBJ1-5
size: -
D: -
length: 12
DNA: TGTGCCAGCAGCCAGGAGAATCAGCCCCAGCATTTT
CDR3: CASSQENQPQHF

V: TRBV7-9
J: TRBJ1-4
size: -
D: -
length: 16
DNA: TGTGCCAGCAGCTCCGGGGGGGGCGCTTCCTTAGAAAAACTGTTTTTT
CDR3: CASSSGGGASLEKLFF

V: TRBV2
J: TRBJ1-1
size: -
D: -
length: 14
DNA: TGTGCCAGCAGTGCCCGGACAAAGAACACTGAAGCTTTCTTT
CDR3: CASSARTKNTEAFF

V: TRBV6-5
J: TRBJ1-2
size: -
D: -
length: 13
DNA: TGTGCCAGCACCTCCCCAGAGGACTATGGCTACACCTTC
CDR3: CASTSPEDYGYTF

V: TRBV4-1
J: TRBJ2-3
size: -
D: -
length: 13
DNA: TGCGCCAGCAGTGACAGAAACAAAGATACGCAGTATTTT
CDR3: CASSDRNKDTQYF

V: TRBV19
J: TRBJ1-2
size: -
D: -
length: 15
DNA: TGTGCCAGTACCACGGGGTCGAGGGTCCTGGGTGGCTACACCTTC
CDR3: CASTTGSRVLGGYTF

V: TRBV6-5
J: TRBJ1-1
size: -
D: -
length: 14
DNA: TGTGCCAGCAGCCGGGACACGCGGGTCACTGAAGCTTTCTTT
CDR3: CASSRDTRVTEAFF

V: TRBV18
J: TRBJ1-3
size: once
D: TRBD1
length: 16
DNA: TGTGCCAGCTCACCCCCTCGGACAGGTCCTGTGGACACCATATATTTT
CDR3: CASSPPRTGPVDTIYF

V: TRBV11-2
J: TRBJ1-6
size: -
D: -
length: 16
DNA: TGTGCCAGCAGCTTAGTAATCTCTTCGTTTTATTCACCCCTCCACTTT
CDR3: CASSLVISSFYSPLHF

V: TRBV4-3
J: TRBJ1-1
size: many
D: -
length: 16
DNA: TGCGCCAGCAGCCAAAGGGGGGGATGGGAGAGCACTGAAGCTTTCTTT
CDR3: CASSQRGGWESTEAFF

V: TRBV6-5
J: TRBJ2-7
size: -
D: -
length: 13
DNA: TGTGCCAGCAGGCCGGCAGGGGACTACGAGCAGTACTTC
CDR3: CASRPAGDYEQYF

V: TRBV28
J: TRBJ2-2
size: -
D: TRBD2
length: 18
DNA: TGTGCCAGCAGTTCGCCGGGTGGGCGGGGGTACAACACCGGGGAGCTGTTTTTT
CDR3: CASSSPGGRGYNTGELFF

V: TRBV7-3
J: TRBJ2-2
size: -
D: TRBD2
length: 17
DNA: TGTGCCAGCAGCTTACCCCCAAGCGGGGGGATGGCCGGGGAGCTGTTTTTT
CDR3: CASSLPPSGGMAGELFF

V: TRBV15
J: TRBJ1-6
size: few
D: TRBD1
length: 16
DNA: TGTGCCACCAGCAGAGGAGACAGGGTCCCTAGATCACCCCTCCACTTT
CDR3: CATSRGDRVPRSPLHF

V: TRBV6-2/TRBV6-3
J: TRBJ2-7
size: -
D: -
length: 12
DNA: TGTGCCAGCAGTTACTCAACTAACGAGCAGTACTTC
CDR3: CASSYSTNEQYF

V: TRBV19
J: TRBJ2-2
size: -
D: -
length: 15
DNA: TGTGCCACCTTAGCATCGAGGACAGCCACCGGGGAGCTGTTTTTT
CDR3: CATLASRTATGELFF

V: TRBV7-6
J: TRBJ2-5
size: -
D: -
length: 15
DNA: TGTGCCAGCAGCTTGGCAGGAGGCGGTCTGGAGACCCAGTACTTC
CDR3: CASSLAGGGLETQYF

V: TRBV5-1
J: TRBJ2-7
size: once
D: TRBD1
length: 14
DNA: TGCGCCAGCAGCGGAGGACAGGGCCCCTACGAGCAGTACTTC
CDR3: CASSGGQGPYEQYF

V: TRBV12-5
J: TRBJ1-1
size: -
D: TRBD1
length: 13
DNA: TGTGCTAGTTCCGGGCAGGGGGCTTCTGAAGCTTTCTTT
CDR3: CASSGQGASEAFF

V: TRBV30
J: TRBJ2-1
size: -
D: TRBD1
length: 15
DNA: TGTGCCTGGAGGCCGTTGACAGGGCCGATCAATGAGCAGTTCTTC
CDR3: CAWRPLTGPINEQFF

V: TRBV19
J: TRBJ2-2
size: -
D: TRBD1
length: 14
DNA: TGTGCAGTCGGGGACAGGACGAACACCGGGGAGCTGTTTTTT
CDR3: CAVGDRTNTGELFF

V: TRBV5-4
J: TRBJ2-2
size: once
D: -
length: 16
DNA: TGTGCCAGCAGCTTGGGGCAGGGGGGGAACACCGGGGAGCTGTTTTTT
CDR3: CASSLGQGGNTGELFF

V: TRBV6-5
J: TRBJ1-1
size: once
D: TRBD1
length: 14
DNA: TGTGCCAGCAGTCCGGGACAGGAAAACACTGAAGCTTTCTTT
CDR3: CASSPGQENTEAFF

V: TRBV28
J: TRBJ1-5
size: -
D: -
length: 13
DNA: TGTGCCAGCAGAAACTCAGGGGATCAGCCCCAGCATTTT
CDR3: CASRNSGDQPQHF